This T cell receptor beta chain comes out of a study of CXCR3-negative and CXCR3-positive naive CD8 T cells. Study-level background: There were approximately 150 million TRB reads altogether, and each library had about 1.5 +/- 0.3 million of them. Study-level results: When CXCR3-positive naive cells were set against CXCR3-negative naive cells, the former had more hydrophobic TRB CDR3s. Each naive subset displayed comparably high diversity, whereas memory CD8+ cells displayed much lower diversity.

Germline V gene data show CDR1 as SGHVS and CDR2 as FNYEAQ. The CDR3 runs 16 residues. Notes on this clonotype: The antigen is not known.

UMI labels and 5' RACE were used to prepare the TRB cDNA libraries. No DNA is given; TCRdb re-called the 5' RACE reads and lists each CDR3 protein once. Its listing shows tens of thousands of distinct CDR3 sequences. This chain links TRBV7-6 with TRBJ2-1. The clonotype comes from a human donor in good health. Some clones in this sample may be carry-over from other donors' samples. Sequencing was performed on naive CXCR3- CD8+ T cells from blood. Subset meaning: CD45RO-CCR7+CD27+CD95- naive CD8+ T cells lacking CXCR3 (TNR3-). CDR3 residues: CASSFEVLGFYNEQFF. Full variable domain (missing parts from reference TRBV7-6 and TRBJ2-1): GAGVSQSPRYKVTKRGQDVALRCDPISGHVSLYWYRQALGQGPEFLTYFNYEAQQDKSGLPNDRFSAERPEGSISTLTIQRTEQRDSAMYRCASSFEVLGFYNEQFFGPGTRLTVL.